A single sample is the source of the 5 T cell receptor beta chains below, sequenced in a study of a mutant IDH1 vaccine in newly diagnosed glioma. As for time point: week 5, during vaccination. What each vaccine dose contained was 300 ug of mutant IDH1 20-mer peptide, accompanied by topical imiquimod. This table comes from immunoSEQ multiplex PCR, and its TCRdb copy is limited to in-frame clones, with some not included. Here the sample spans around 30,000 clones, 50% to 60% being singletons. These receptors' targets are unknown. This material consisted of PBMCs, taken from a glioma patient whose treatment included an IDH1 peptide vaccine. These receptors were taken from a woman younger than 30 with glioma.

This chain uses TRBV13 with TRBJ2-7; unclear D gene. CDR3 length: 14 residues. CDR1 PRHDT and CDR2 FYEKMQ come from the germline V gene (reference sequence). Trimming took off 5 bases at V and 4 bases at J, with 15 bases between the two ends. CDR3 sequence: CASSAQDGRYEQYF. The CDR3 nucleotides are TGTGCCAGCAGCGCCCAAGACGGCCGTTACGAGCAGTACTTC. The complete variable domain, with remaining parts taken from reference TRBV13 and TRBJ2-7, reads AAGVIQSPRHLIKEKRETATLKCYPIPRHDTVYWYQQGPGQDPQFLISFYEKMQSDKGSIPDRFSAQQFSDYHSELNMSSLELGDSALYFCASSAQDGRYEQYFGPGTRLTVT.

This clone was observed once. The V call is TRBV9, the J call TRBJ2-1; D is perhaps TRBD1 (6 bases). The CDR3 is made up of 15 amino acids. Germline V gene lookup returns CDR1 SGDLS and CDR2 YYNGEE. Trimming took off 4 bases at V and 6 bases at J, with 17 bases between the two ends. In nucleotides, the CDR3 is TGTGCCAGCAGCACCGGCCAGGGGATAGGCAATGAGCAGTTCTTC. This sequence encodes CASSTGQGIGNEQFF.

The chain joins TRBV7-9 to TRBJ2-5, with D tentatively TRBD1 (5 bases). The CDR3 is 16 residues long. V lost 1 base and J lost 3, with 15 bases in between. In germline, CDR1 is SEHNR, CDR2 FQNEAQ (reference sequence). The CDR3 sequence: CASSLVSRVVEETQYF. CDR3 nucleotides: TGTGCCAGCAGCTTAGTGTCCAGGGTTGTGGAAGAGACCCAGTACTTC. The entire variable domain, with the rest obtained from reference TRBV7-9 and TRBJ2-5, is as follows: DTGVSQNPRHKITKRGQNVTFRCDPISEHNRLYWYRQTLGQGPEFLTYFQNEAQLEKSRLLSDRFSAERPKGSFSTLEIQRTEQGDSAMYLCASSLVSRVVEETQYFGPGTRLLVL.

The rearrangement joins TRBV18 to TRBJ2-5; D is possibly TRBD1 (6 bases). Germline loops: CDR1 KGHSH, CDR2 LQKENI. The CDR3 has 14 amino acids. Trimming took 2 bases from V and 5 from J, leaving 12 bases between them. DNA for the CDR3: TGTGCCAGCTCACCAAATTTAAGGGGGGAGACCCAGTACTTC. As protein: CASSPNLRGETQYF.

The chain has TRBV19 and TRBJ1-2, with D possibly TRBD1 on 5 matching bases. V was cut by 1 base and J by 2 bases, with 11 bases left in between. The CDR3 loop spans 15 amino acids. CDR1 is LNHDA, CDR2 SQIVND, per germline (reference sequence). Here the CDR3 reads CASSIVIRVNYGYTF. As DNA, the CDR3 is TGTGCCAGTAGTATAGTTATCAGGGTAAACTATGGCTACACCTTC.